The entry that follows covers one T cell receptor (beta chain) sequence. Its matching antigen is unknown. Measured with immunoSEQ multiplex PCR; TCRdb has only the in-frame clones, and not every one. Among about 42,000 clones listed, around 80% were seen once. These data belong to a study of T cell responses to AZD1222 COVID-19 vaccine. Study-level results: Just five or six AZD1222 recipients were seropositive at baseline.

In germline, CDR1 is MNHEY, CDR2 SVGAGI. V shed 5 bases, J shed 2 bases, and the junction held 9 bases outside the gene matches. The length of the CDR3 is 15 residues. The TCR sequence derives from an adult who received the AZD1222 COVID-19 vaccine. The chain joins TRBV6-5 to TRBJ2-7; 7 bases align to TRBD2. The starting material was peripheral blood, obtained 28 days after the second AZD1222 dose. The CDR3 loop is CASSTTSFSPYEQYF. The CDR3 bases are TGTGCCAGCAGTACGACTAGCTTTTCCCCCTACGAGCAGTACTTC.